Presented here are 21 T cell receptor beta chains from one specimen sequenced in a study of T cells in tumors after PD-1 blockade. Produced via immunoSEQ multiplex PCR; TCRdb's table is partial and in-frame only. This table holds tens of thousands of clones, roughly 73% found once. This specimen was PBMCs, taken after anti-PD-1 treatment. The source is a human donor with basal cell carcinoma.

This chain connects TRBV9 to TRBJ2-7; D remains unclear. Germline V gene data show CDR1 as SGDLS and CDR2 as YYNGEE. V was trimmed by 0 bases and J by 6 bases, leaving 7 bases between them. This CDR3 comprises 12 residues. In DNA, the CDR3 is TGTGCCAGCAGCGTAGGGGTTGGCGAGCAGTACTTC. Its protein is CASSVGVGEQYF.

This clone turned up a few times. V gene TRBV10-3 combines with J gene TRBJ1-2; D unresolved. The CDR3 covers 16 residues. Trimming took 5 bases from V and 3 from J, leaving 19 bases between them. Looked up from germline, CDR1 is ENHRY and CDR2 is SYGVKD. CDR3 DNA: TGTGCCATCAGTACTAATCGGATATCCTTTGACTATGGCTACACCTTC. This codes for CAISTNRISFDYGYTF.

The V call is TRBV5-1, the J call TRBJ1-1, with D hard to call. V was trimmed by 5 bases and J by 4 bases, leaving 12 bases between them. The CDR3 contains 13 residues. Looked up from germline, CDR1 is SGHRS and CDR2 is YFSETQ. CDR3 coding DNA: TGCGCCAGCAGGAATGAGGAGTTCACTGAAGCTTTCTTT. Residues: CASRNEEFTEAFF.

This chain links TRBV30 with TRBJ1-5; 10 nucleotides agree with TRBD1. CDR3 size: 14 residues. After removal of 4 bases from V and 2 bases from J, the junction contained 2 bases not matched to a gene. Germline lookup yields CDR1 GTSNPN and CDR2 SVGIG (reference sequence). The CDR3 reads CAWTGQGGNQPQHF. The DNA of the CDR3 is TGTGCCTGGACTGGACAGGGGGGCAATCAGCCCCAGCATTTT.

The V call is TRBV27, the J call TRBJ1-1; D call uncertain. Between the trimmed V and J ends, which lost 7 bases and 0 bases, there was a span of 12 bases. Germline V gives CDR1 MNHEY, CDR2 SMNVEV (reference sequence). The CDR3 covers 14 residues. The CDR3: CASKLTRMNTEAFF. CDR3 coding DNA: TGTGCCAGCAAACTAACACGTATGAACACTGAAGCTTTCTTT.

This clone was counted ten times or more. The gene calls are TRBV12-5 and TRBJ1-2; weak D call: TRBD1 (6 bases). This CDR3 is built from 15 residues. V was pared by 6 bases and J by 8 bases, with 22 bases between. CDR1 is LGHNT, CDR2 FRNRAP, per germline. Written as DNA, the CDR3 is TGTGCTAGTGGAACCTCCCGGGGGCAGGGCGGCGGCTACACCTTC. This codes for CASGTSRGQGGGYTF.

This rearrangement joins TRBV28 to TRBJ2-7; TRBD2 is a possible D gene (7 bases). In germline, CDR1 is MDHEN, CDR2 SYDVKM. Trimming left V 6 bases short and J 7 bases short, with 22 bases between. The CDR3 consists of 15 residues. CDR3 bases: TGTGCCAGCAGCCGCGGACTAGGGGGGGCCTGGGAGCAGTACTTC. This codes for CASSRGLGGAWEQYF.

This chain uses TRBV7-9 with TRBJ1-1; possibly TRBD1 for D (6 bases). The length of the CDR3 is 15 residues. The germline gives CDR1 SEHNR, CDR2 FQNEAQ (reference sequence). V lost 4 bases and J lost 0, with 12 bases in between. CDR3: CASSYPQGLNTEAFF. The CDR3 bases are TGTGCCAGCAGCTACCCACAGGGTCTGAACACTGAAGCTTTCTTT.

CDR3 DNA sequence: TGTGCCAGCAGCTTAGGGGGGGGGAGCACGAATGAGCAGTTCTTC. The encoded protein is CASSLGGGSTNEQFF. The chain employs TRBV7-8 and TRBJ2-1; 7 bases align to TRBD2. In germline, CDR1 is SGHVS, CDR2 FQNEAQ. The CDR3 length is 15 residues. V lost 1 base to trimming and J lost 7 bases; unmatched junction nucleotides: 7.

This sequence joins TRBV2 and TRBJ2-2, with TRBD1 identical over 8 bases. The CDR3 contains 14 residues. Per the germline V gene, CDR1 is SNHLY and CDR2 is FYNNEI. The V gene end was trimmed by 6 bases and the J gene end by 6 bases; junction bases not matched to a gene: 6. CDR3 protein: CASSFGQGPGELFF. The CDR3 bases are TGTGCCAGCAGCTTTGGACAGGGCCCCGGGGAGCTGTTTTTT.

CDR3 in amino acids: CASSYGPTRGTIYF. The CDR3 DNA follows: TGTGCCAGCTCTTATGGTCCAACGCGAGGCACCATATATTTT. This chain links TRBV28 with TRBJ1-3; unclear D gene. Trimming cost V 8 bases and J 9 bases, with 20 bases left between them. Germline V CDR1 and CDR2: MDHEN, SYDVKM. CDR3 length equals 14 residues.

The chain recombines TRBV24-1 with TRBJ2-1, with TRBD1 matching over 8 bases. Per the germline V gene, CDR1 is KGHDR and CDR2 is SFDVKD. The CDR3 contains 15 residues. V shed 3 bases, J shed 6 bases, and the junction held 6 bases outside the gene matches. In DNA, the CDR3 is TGTGCCACCAGTGATCTGACCGACAGGGGCAATGAGCAGTTCTTC. Translating gives CATSDLTDRGNEQFF.

This clone was counted once. V and J are TRBV7-8 and TRBJ1-2; D is undetermined. Germline CDR1 is SGHVS and CDR2 is FQNEAQ. This CDR3 has 16 amino acids. V lost 5 bases, J lost 2 bases, and 18 bases lay in between. The DNA of the CDR3 is TGTGCCAGCAGCCATCTCGTAGCCTCTACCAACTATGGCTACACCTTC. This encodes CASSHLVASTNYGYTF.

J is TRBJ2-2 and V is TRBV2, with D possibly matching TRBD1 (6 bases). V was cut by 5 bases and J by 3 bases, with 13 bases left in between. CDR3 length: 15 amino acids. Germline CDR1 reads SNHLY; CDR2 reads FYNNEI. The CDR3 is CASSIQGRDTGELFF. CDR3 sequence (DNA): TGTGCCAGCAGTATACAGGGCAGGGACACCGGGGAGCTGTTTTTT. The full variable domain, in which reference TRBV2 and TRBJ2-2 provide the parts outside the CDR3, is EPEVTQTPSHQVTQMGQEVILRCVPISNHLYFYWYRQILGQKVEFLVSFYNNEISEKSEIFDDQFSVERPDGSNFTLKIRSTKLEDSAMYFCASSIQGRDTGELFFGEGSRLTVL.

The chain combines TRBV14 with TRBJ2-3, with D perhaps matching TRBD2 (6 bases). The germline V gene encodes CDR1 SGHDN and CDR2 FVKESK. V was cut by 4 bases and J by 3 bases, with 8 bases left in between. The CDR3 is 13 residues long. The CDR3 DNA follows: TGTGCCAGCAGCCGCGCGGGGACAGATACGCAGTATTTT. This encodes CASSRAGTDTQYF.

The chain employs TRBV6-5 and TRBJ2-2; TRBD1 matches at 10 bases. This CDR3 has 16 amino acids. In germline, CDR1 is MNHEY, CDR2 SVGAGI. The ends lost 2 bases at V and 0 bases at J; junction bases unmatched: 0. The DNA of the CDR3 is TGTGCCAGCAGTTACGGGACAGGGGCGAACACCGGGGAGCTGTTTTTT. This encodes CASSYGTGANTGELFF.

The chain joins TRBV12-5 to TRBJ1-6; possibly TRBD1 for D (5 bases). Trimming removed 5 bases from V and 6 bases from J, with 14 bases in between. The germline gives CDR1 LGHNT, CDR2 FRNRAP. The CDR3 spans 15 residues. The DNA for the CDR3 is TGTGCTAGTGGTGTAGACAGCCGTCTTAATTCACCCCTCCACTTT. Its translation is CASGVDSRLNSPLHF. The variable domain in full, completed from reference TRBV12-5 and TRBJ1-6, reads DARVTQTPRHKVTEMGQEVTMRCQPILGHNTVFWYRQTMMQGLELLAYFRNRAPLDDSGMPKDRFSAEMPDATLATLKIQPSEPRDSAVYFCASGVDSRLNSPLHFGNGTRLTVT.

V and J are TRBV6-2 or TRBV6-3 and TRBJ1-4; D is perhaps TRBD1 (5 bases). V was cut by 6 bases and J by 4 bases, with 12 bases left in between. The CDR3 loop spans 14 amino acids. Germline CDR1 is MNHEY and CDR2 is SVGEGT. Written as DNA, the CDR3 is TGTGCCAGCAGCAACAGGAGAAGTAATGAAAAACTGTTTTTT. Translating it yields CASSNRRSNEKLFF.

In this sample, this clone turned up once. The CDR3 sequence is CASSPSGQISGNTIYF. CDR3 DNA sequence: TGCGCCAGCAGCCCCTCTGGGCAGATCTCTGGAAACACCATATATTTT. The chain uses TRBV4-3 and TRBJ1-3; no firm D call. The V end was cut by 4 bases, the J end by 0 bases, with 13 bases between. This CDR3 has 16 residues. Germline V CDR1 and CDR2: LGHNA, YSLEER.

This clone is a singleton in its sample. CDR3 region: CASSKFLQGAGYEQYF. For the CDR3, the DNA is TGTGCCAGTAGCAAATTCCTCCAGGGGGCCGGTTACGAGCAGTACTTC. The chain couples TRBV19 to TRBJ2-7, with 8 nucleotides matching TRBD1. This CDR3 region has 16 residues. V trimming: 6 bases; J trimming: 4 bases; junction bases outside the gene matches: 14. Germline CDR1 reads LNHDA; CDR2 reads SQIVND (reference sequence). The full variable domain, completed using reference TRBV19 and TRBJ2-7, is DGGITQSPKYLFRKEGQNVTLSCEQNLNHDAMYWYRQDPGQGLRLIYYSQIVNDFQKGDIAEGYSVSREKKESFPLTVTSAQKNPTAFYLCASSKFLQGAGYEQYFGPGTRLTVT.

The V and J genes are TRBV6-1 and TRBJ2-7, with TRBD1 matching over 7 bases. J gave up 0 bases and V 3 bases, and 5 bases lay outside the gene matches. This CDR3 has 15 residues. In germline, CDR1 is MNHNS, CDR2 SASEGT. The CDR3 region has the DNA TGTGCCAGCAGTGACCCACAGGGGATCTCCTACGAGCAGTACTTC. It codes for CASSDPQGISYEQYF.